This TCR beta chain was recovered during a study of post-analysis software for immune sequencing data. Germline CDR1 SGDLS, CDR2 YYNGEE. This CDR3 spans 14 amino acids. Presence of unique molecular identifiers characterized the TCR beta cDNA libraries. T cells numbering about 0.95 to 10 million gave rise to 400,000 to 550,000 cDNA molecules. TCRdb recomputed calls from the PCR reads with MiXCR, one row per CDR3 protein. The sample has about 770,000 distinct CDR3 sequences, about half seen once. Broader study findings: About 5 TRBV segments occurring more often in patients than controls included TRBV5-6, TRBV5-1 and TRBV20-1.

In the case of this clonotype: Its matching antigen is unknown.

This chain uses TRBV9 with TRBJ2-4; maybe TRBD2 (6 bases). Gene TRBJ2-5 matches the end of the DNA better, so the J call may be wrong. The receptor comes from a girl aged 10 to 17 with multiple sclerosis. Sample: blood. This CDR3 reads CASSVELARETQYF. The CDR3 coding sequence is TGTGCCAGCAGCGTAGAACTAGCCCGGGAGACCCAGTACTTC.